This T cell receptor beta chain is drawn from a study of T cell repertoires in cytomegalovirus infection. For the study at large: Based on public TCR beta signatures, there were indications of CMV infection and of a matching HLA type. Notes on the study in general: HLA-C-restricted CMV-specific TCR beta clonotypes were dominant in the ex vivo response. The cumulative frequency of public TCR beta families distinguished individuals who carried CMV together with the relevant HLA.

In the case of this clonotype: Its antigen is not identified.

TCRdb redid the calling of the reads with MiXCR, one entry per CDR3 protein. This table holds about 130,000 distinct CDR3 sequences, roughly 25% found once. The source is a human donor in good health (CMV status not recorded). Some clones in this sample may be carry-over from other donors' samples. The specimen sequenced was PBMCs, sequenced either directly or after in vitro stimulation (not recorded which).

The CDR3 loop is CASTSLEGLVLSNYGYTF. The CDR3 coding sequence is TGTGCCAGTACCTCCCTCGAGGGGCTTGTCCTCTCTAACTATGGCTACACCTTC. The rearrangement uses TRBV19 and TRBJ1-2; D might be TRBD1 (5 bases). The CDR3 is 18 amino acids. Germline CDR1 and CDR2: LNHDA and SQIVND (reference sequence). The germline V and J ends were trimmed by 7 bases and 0 bases, with 24 bases remaining between them.